Sequencing of this T cell receptor beta chain was carried out in a study of T cell responses to AZD1222 COVID-19 vaccine. Points from the study as a whole: In all cases, repertoires were sampled only after the peak T cell response. Variant regions that are unmutated are reportedly the target of nearly half of spike-specific TCRs.

As for this clone: Its specificity is not known.

J lost 9 bases, V lost 4 bases, and 5 bases had no gene match. Looked up from germline, CDR1 is SGHRS and CDR2 is YFSETQ. The CDR3 is 13 residues long. TCRdb's copy holds only in-frame clones and misses some; the assay was immunoSEQ multiplex PCR. Of more than 100,000 clones in the sample, approximately 93% were seen once. V usage is TRBV5-1 and J usage is TRBJ1-5, with TRBD1 identical over 9 bases. The sequencing used peripheral blood, collected on day 0 of AZD1222 vaccination. This TCR came from an adult in good health. CDR3 protein: CASSEGQGSPQHF. CDR3 sequence (DNA): TGCGCCAGCAGCGAGGGACAGGGATCGCCCCAGCATTTT.